This T cell receptor (beta chain) came from a study of identical twins. The CDR3 consists of 15 residues. In germline, CDR1 is KGHSH, CDR2 LQKENI. MiXCR, run by TCRdb on the 5' RACE reads, gives a single entry per CDR3 protein. The sample comprises roughly 1.6 million distinct CDR3 sequences, around 29% of which are singletons, and around 0.3% rests with the top ten. Sequenced material: cord blood. The receptor's source is a newborn girl in good health. The chain has TRBV18 and TRBJ2-4, with D maybe TRBD2 (7 bases). The DNA end lines up better with TRBJ2-7; the J call may be wrong. CDR3 bases: TGTGCCAGCTCACCACAGGGGGGGGAATCCTACGAGCAGTACTTC. Translation gives CASSPQGGESYEQYF.